This T cell receptor beta chain was obtained from a study of blood T cell repertoires in COVID-19. Study-wide context: T cells, B-cell-depleted T cells, or PBMCs provided the cDNA or gDNA that served as material.

Trimming removed 2 bases at V and 0 bases at J, with 13 bases between. The germline V gene has CDR1 MNHEY and CDR2 SVGAGI. The CDR3 has 16 residues. In the original workflow: Amplifying reference gene primers gave estimates of nucleated cell counts. Profiling relied on immunoSEQ multiplex PCR, and the TCRdb table lists in-frame clones only, not all of them. From that table come the V and J calls and clone size; the DNA was used to work out D and trimming. The table lists approximately 130,000 clones, around 79% of them singletons. The V and J genes are TRBV6-5 and TRBJ1-2; no definite D call. What was sequenced was peripheral blood. The TCR sequence derives from a man older than 75 with acute or convalescent COVID-19. The CDR3 region has the DNA TGTGCCAGCAGTTACCGTCGAGGAACTACTAACTATGGCTACACCTTC. It encodes CASSYRRGTTNYGYTF.